This is a list of T cell receptor beta chains from one sample in a study of cytomegalovirus exposure and HLA in healthy donors. TCRdb keeps only in-frame clones here, not all; method: immunoSEQ multiplex PCR. The sample has 140,000 or so clones, about 66% seen once. The sample comprised PBMCs. All receptors derive from a male donor in good health and CMV-seronegative. CDR3s include the opening cysteine and the closing phenylalanine or tryptophan. The D gene is left open where the match is weak. Some rows mark clone size as missing; the rest say once, few, many or name a class of expanded clone.

-,TRBV29-1,TRBJ2-7,-,CSVVRPDSYEQYF,TGCAGCGTTGTCCGCCCGGACAGCTACGAGCAGTACTTC
TRBD2,TRBV4-3,TRBJ2-2,-,CASSQMSGGSPFANTGELFF,TGCGCCAGCAGCCAAATGAGCGGGGGTTCCCCTTTCGCGAACACCGGGGAGCTGTTTTTT
-,TRBV7-8,TRBJ1-1,-,CASSRVTRGSNTEAFF,TGTGCCAGCAGCCGCGTAACGCGGGGATCGAACACTGAAGCTTTCTTT
-,TRBV18,TRBJ1-3,few,CASSPLGQTSSGNTIYF,TGTGCCAGCTCACCTCTTGGACAGACCAGCTCTGGAAACACCATATATTTT
TRBD2,TRBV29-1,TRBJ2-5,-,CSVGPGLATVGETQYF,TGCAGCGTAGGCCCGGGACTAGCGACCGTGGGGGAGACCCAGTACTTC
-,TRBV9,TRBJ2-7,-,CASSVGGQGLYEQYF,TGTGCCAGCAGCGTAGGAGGTCAGGGGCTCTACGAGCAGTACTTC
TRBD1,TRBV7-9,TRBJ1-6,-,CASSRTGGHSPLHF,TGTGCCAGCAGCCGAACAGGGGGCCATTCACCCCTCCACTTT
-,TRBV7-9,TRBJ1-2,-,CASSLRRVVYGYTF,TGTGCCAGCAGCTTACGGAGAGTGGTCTATGGCTACACCTTC
-,TRBV7-3,TRBJ2-2,-,CASSSSTGYTGELFF,TGTGCCAGCAGCTCATCGACGGGGTACACCGGGGAGCTGTTTTTT
-,TRBV5-1,TRBJ2-5,-,CASSWAGETQYF,TGCGCCAGCAGCTGGGCAGGTGAGACCCAGTACTTC
-,TRBV7-2,TRBJ2-7,few,CASSLVGDFPNEQYF,TGTGCCAGCAGCTTAGTGGGGGACTTTCCTAACGAGCAGTACTTC
TRBD2,TRBV6-5,TRBJ2-1,-,CASSLGLAGINEQFF,TGTGCCAGCAGCCTGGGACTAGCGGGGATAAATGAGCAGTTCTTC
-,TRBV30,TRBJ1-3,-,CAWKRRRISGNTIYF,TGTGCCTGGAAGAGACGCAGGATCTCTGGAAACACCATATATTTT
-,TRBV2,TRBJ1-2,-,CASSELTPSYGYTF,TGTGCCAGCAGTGAACTTACACCAAGCTATGGCTACACCTTC
TRBD1,TRBV4-1,TRBJ1-2,few,CASSHTQGDPVYGYTF,TGCGCCAGCAGCCATACTCAGGGGGATCCAGTTTATGGCTACACCTTC
TRBD2,TRBV30,TRBJ2-3,-,CAWSVCRRGGDTQYF,TGTGCCTGGAGTGTATGTAGGCGGGGGGGAGATACGCAGTATTTT
-,TRBV2,TRBJ1-5,once,CASSHRSARNQPQHF,TGTGCCAGCAGCCACAGGTCAGCGCGAAATCAGCCCCAGCATTTT
-,TRBV5-6,TRBJ2-5,-,CASSWGDSQETQYF,TGTGCCAGCAGCTGGGGGGACAGCCAAGAGACCCAGTACTTC
TRBD1,TRBV19,TRBJ1-1,-,CASSIRQGAFF,TGTGCCAGTAGTATACGACAGGGGGCTTTCTTT
TRBD1,TRBV30,TRBJ1-4,-,CAFLGTGAGEKLFF,TGTGCGTTCCTCGGGACAGGGGCAGGAGAAAAACTGTTTTTT
-,TRBV5-1,TRBJ2-2,-,CASSLAGTNGELFF,TGCGCCAGCAGCTTGGCCGGGACAAACGGGGAGCTGTTTTTT
-,TRBV27,TRBJ2-5,-,CASSLTGYEETQYF,TGTGCCAGCAGTTTAACAGGGTACGAAGAGACCCAGTACTTC
TRBD1,TRBV30,TRBJ1-3,few,CAWSVWGQGRGNTIYF,TGTGCCTGGAGTGTGTGGGGACAGGGACGTGGAAACACCATATATTTT
-,TRBV30,TRBJ2-7,-,CAWRLNPGEQYF,TGTGCCTGGAGGCTTAATCCAGGCGAGCAGTACTTC
-,TRBV27,TRBJ2-3,once,CASNPRQGFTDTQYF,TGTGCCAGCAACCCCAGGCAGGGATTCACAGATACGCAGTATTTT
-,TRBV5-7,TRBJ2-1,-,CASSFWMGAGVLGNNEQFF,TGTGCCAGCAGCTTTTGGATGGGGGCGGGTGTGCTTGGGAACAATGAGCAGTTCTTC
-,TRBV7-9,TRBJ1-2,-,CASSLVVEFNYGYTF,TGTGCCAGCAGCTTAGTAGTGGAGTTCAACTATGGCTACACCTTC
TRBD1,TRBV6-1,TRBJ1-2,-,CASSEVGQYYGYTF,TGTGCCAGCAGTGAAGTGGGACAGTACTATGGCTACACCTTC